This T cell receptor beta chain derives from a study of T cells after yellow fever vaccination. The CDR3 runs 14 residues. A remark on this clonotype: Compared with germline, one end of the junction differs, possibly owing to a read error.

TCRdb reanalysed the 5' RACE reads using MiXCR and keeps one entry per CDR3 protein. This table has roughly 120,000 distinct CDR3 sequences, more than 7.5% appearing once. This receptor was obtained from a man aged 30 to 45 who received the YFV17D yellow fever vaccine. The chain links TRBV12-3 or TRBV12-4 to TRBJ1-6; D unresolved. Sample: CD8+ T cells sorted from PBMCs, taken 45 days after the yellow fever booster vaccination. CDR3 sequence: CASSLHSSNSPLHF. CDR3 nucleotides: TGTGCCAGCAGTTTACACAGCTCTAATTCACCTCTCCACTTT.